This entry concerns a single TCR beta chain. Antigen: not known. This record belongs to a study of graft-versus-host responses after intestinal transplantation. Study at large: Grafts that recipients had were multivisceral, liver-intestinal, or isolated intestinal transplants.

Libraries were prepared by immunoSEQ multiplex PCR; TCRdb keeps only in-frame clonotypes and omits some of them. The table includes some 31,000 clones, 87% detected once. Study results and limitations: Early post-transplant HvG declines tracked with peak circulating GvH clone levels. GvH clones were found in recipient marrow; some appeared first in ileum or blood. Those patients showing graft-donor T cell macrochimerism displayed high graft-versus-host to host-versus-graft clonal ratios in allografts.

Per the germline V gene, CDR1 is LNHDA and CDR2 is SQIVND (reference sequence). V was cut by 6 bases and J by 0 bases, with 10 bases left in between. The CDR3 totals 14 residues. The chain combines TRBV19 with TRBJ2-3; possibly TRBD1 or TRBD2 for D (5 bases each). The sequence came from a human patient who received an intestinal transplant, so some T cells may come from the graft donor. The sequencing used PBMCs, collected around 62 weeks after intestinal transplantation. The CDR3 DNA reads as TGTGCCAGTAGCATGAGGGGCAGCACAGATACGCAGTATTTT. It yields the protein CASSMRGSTDTQYF.